The 27 T cell receptor beta chains listed next were all sequenced from one sample in a study of radiation and T cells in renal cell carcinoma. Profiled with immunoSEQ multiplex PCR; TCRdb holds only in-frame clones, not every one. Of roughly 58,000 clones listed, 65% to 80% are singletons. Stated time point: blood 4 weeks post-SBRT, at nephrectomy. As for treatment: 15 Gy SBRT to primary tumor, nephrectomy 4 weeks later. The sequencing used blood, collected from a patient whose treatment included radiotherapy and nephrectomy. Receptor source: a man aged 55 to 70 with renal cell carcinoma.

This chain connects TRBV11-3 to TRBJ2-3; D gene unclear. The CDR3 is 15 residues long. The germline gives CDR1 SGHNT, CDR2 YENEEA. V lost 4 bases and J 2 bases, leaving 13 bases between the germline ends. The CDR3 region is CASSSQGLVTDTQYF. CDR3 nucleotide sequence: TGTGCCAGCAGCTCCCAAGGATTGGTCACAGATACGCAGTATTTT.

The chain couples TRBV7-2 to TRBJ2-1; possibly TRBD2 for D (7 bases). This CDR3 spans 17 amino acids. Trimming left V 5 bases short and J 3 bases short, with 20 bases between. CDR1 SGHTA and CDR2 FQGNSA come from the germline V gene. CDR3 sequence reads: CASSLSGGQNIYNEQFF. CDR3 nucleotides: TGTGCCAGCAGCCTCTCGGGGGGCCAAAATATCTACAATGAGCAGTTCTTC.

The chain links TRBV29-1 to TRBJ2-3, with 9 bases fitting TRBD2. CDR3 length equals 16 residues. Germline V lookup: CDR1 SQVTM, CDR2 ANQGSEA. J lost 0 bases, V lost 4 bases, and 8 bases had no gene match. This chain's CDR3 is CSVVWLAGTSTDTQYF. CDR3 nucleotide sequence: TGCAGCGTTGTATGGCTAGCGGGGACTAGCACAGATACGCAGTATTTT.

This rearrangement joins TRBV2 to TRBJ1-4; D is uncertain. Trimming took 4 bases from V and 7 from J, leaving 13 bases between them. CDR1 SNHLY and CDR2 FYNNEI come from the germline V gene. The CDR3 has 14 amino acids. The CDR3 DNA sequence: TGTGCCAGCAGTGGACAATTCGGGGTTGAAAAACTGTTTTTT. This translates into CASSGQFGVEKLFF.

This clone came up once. The genes are TRBV11-3 and TRBJ2-1, with 8 bases lining up with TRBD1. This CDR3 contains 14 residues. J gave up 0 bases and V 8 bases, and 3 bases lay outside the gene matches. The germline CDR1 and CDR2 sequences are SGHNT and YENEEA. CDR3 bases: TGTGCCAGCGGGACAGGAGTCTCCTACAATGAGCAGTTCTTC. It encodes CASGTGVSYNEQFF.

V and J are TRBV7-2 and TRBJ2-3; D is unresolved. Trimming took 1 base from V and 4 from J, leaving 9 bases between them. The germline CDR1 and CDR2 sequences are SGHTA and FQGNSA. CDR3 length equals 14 residues. CDR3 sequence reads: CASSLVGSADTQYF. The CDR3 region has the DNA TGTGCCAGCAGCTTAGTGGGAAGCGCAGATACGCAGTATTTT.

The V gene is TRBV27, the J gene TRBJ2-5; D is perhaps TRBD1 or TRBD2 (6 bases each). Germline CDR1 reads MNHEY; CDR2 reads SMNVEV (reference sequence). The CDR3 contains 16 residues. Trimming removed 6 bases from V and 5 bases from J, with 22 bases in between. The CDR3 nucleotides are TGTGCCAGCAGCCCAGGGGTGGCAGGGAGGTCGGAGACCCAGTACTTC. Amino acid sequence: CASSPGVAGRSETQYF.

This chain uses TRBV19 with TRBJ1-1, with 9 bases matching TRBD1. The CDR3 runs 15 residues. Germline trimming cut 3 bases from V and 2 bases from J; bases unmatched to any gene: 4. Germline assignment: CDR1 LNHDA and CDR2 SQIVND (reference sequence). The CDR3 here is CASSMGTGSNTEAFF. The CDR3 DNA follows: TGTGCCAGTAGTATGGGGACAGGGTCTAACACTGAAGCTTTCTTT.

This chain links TRBV5-1 with TRBJ2-7; TRBD1 or TRBD2 may be the D gene (5 bases each). There are 14 residues in the CDR3. With 4 bases removed from V and 2 bases from J, the gap between germline ends came to 13 bases. Germline CDR1 is SGHRS and CDR2 is YFSETQ. The CDR3 here is CASSPTGTTYEQYV. CDR3 DNA: TGCGCCAGCAGCCCAACTGGGACCACCTACGAGCAGTACGTC.

This clone was seen a single time. The chain has TRBV5-1 and TRBJ2-1, with 13 bases aligning to TRBD2. This CDR3 contains 16 residues. J gave up 7 bases and V 0 bases, and 4 bases lay outside the gene matches. Germline assignment: CDR1 SGHRS and CDR2 YFSETQ. The CDR3 coding sequence is TGCGCCAGCAGCTTGGGACTAGCGGGAGGCTTTAATGAGCAGTTCTTC. Translation gives CASSLGLAGGFNEQFF. Full variable domain (outside the CDR3, taken from reference TRBV5-1 and TRBJ2-1): KAGVTQTPRYLIKTRGQQVTLSCSPISGHRSVSWYQQTPGQGLQFLFEYFSETQRNKGNFPGRFSGRQFSNSRSEMNVSTLELGDSALYLCASSLGLAGGFNEQFFGPGTRLTVL.

This clone was seen once. The chain employs TRBV5-1 and TRBJ1-1; 9 bases map to TRBD1. Germline V gives CDR1 SGHRS, CDR2 YFSETQ. The CDR3 has 14 residues. After removal of 7 bases from V and 5 bases from J, the junction contained 9 bases not matched to a gene. The CDR3 loop is CASQTGGSGTEAFF. The CDR3 region has the DNA TGCGCCAGCCAAACAGGGGGCTCGGGGACTGAAGCTTTCTTT.

This chain links TRBV7-9 with TRBJ1-2; D is undetermined. Germline V lookup: CDR1 SEHNR, CDR2 FQNEAQ (reference sequence). This CDR3 is 12 amino acids long. V lost 1 base, J lost 8 bases, and 8 bases lay in between. The CDR3: CASSLETRGYTF. For the CDR3, the DNA is TGTGCCAGCAGCTTAGAGACCCGCGGCTACACCTTC.

V gene TRBV11-3 combines with J gene TRBJ2-6; 7 bases are shared with TRBD1. The CDR3 contains 15 residues. Per germline, CDR1 SGHNT and CDR2 YENEEA. V gave up 5 bases and J gave up 12 bases; unmatched junction bases: 13. For the CDR3, the DNA is TGTGCCAGCAGCCCGAACAGGGGAAGGGCTAGCGTCCTGACTTTC. It is translated as CASSPNRGRASVLTF.

The chain recombines TRBV2 with TRBJ1-2; TRBD1 might be the D (5 bases). Trimming shortened V by 6 bases and J by 8 bases, and 10 bases separated the two germline ends. The length of the CDR3 is 11 residues. Germline V CDR1 and CDR2: SNHLY, FYNNEI. DNA for the CDR3: TGTGCCAGCAGCGGGGGATACGGCTACACCTTC. Protein sequence: CASSGGYGYTF.

This clone was observed a single time. The V and J genes are TRBV7-9 and TRBJ2-7; 11 bases fit TRBD2. The junction had 6 bases not matched to a gene; V was cut back by 1 base and J by 4 bases. This CDR3 has 16 amino acids. Per the germline V gene, CDR1 is SEHNR and CDR2 is FQNEAQ (reference sequence). CDR3 loop: CASSLVSTSGSYEQYV. The CDR3 DNA follows: TGTGCCAGCAGCTTAGTCTCTACTAGCGGGAGTTACGAGCAGTACGTC.

The chain has TRBV6-5 and TRBJ2-7, with 7 bases aligning to TRBD1. The CDR3 consists of 14 residues. Germline CDR1 and CDR2: MNHEY and SVGAGI. Germline trimming cut 5 bases from V and 3 bases from J; bases unmatched to any gene: 7. CDR3 sequence reads: CASSPDRDRYEQYV. CDR3 in DNA: TGTGCCAGCAGTCCCGACAGGGACCGCTACGAGCAGTACGTC.

The rearrangement uses TRBV27 and TRBJ1-5, with D perhaps matching TRBD1 (6 bases). Germline V CDR1 and CDR2: MNHEY, SMNVEV (reference sequence). V gave up 10 bases and J gave up 2 bases, with 18 bases separating them. The CDR3 length is 15 residues. CDR3 amino acids: CAMTLHRVCNQPQHF. CDR3 sequence (DNA): TGTGCCATGACCCTCCACAGGGTTTGCAATCAGCCCCAGCATTTT.

In its sample, this clone was seen a few times. V gene TRBV25-1 combines with J gene TRBJ1-3, with a tentative D call TRBD1 (5 bases). CDR3 length equals 15 residues. Trimming removed 5 bases at V and 0 bases at J, with 11 bases between. CDR1 is MGHDK and CDR2 is SYGVNS in the germline V gene. CDR3 in amino acids: CASSPGTGSGNTIYF. The CDR3 DNA is TGTGCCAGCAGTCCCGGGACGGGCTCTGGAAACACCATATATTTT.

The V gene is TRBV4-2, the J gene TRBJ2-1, with a possible D match to TRBD2 (6 bases). This CDR3 comprises 17 residues. The V gene lost 0 bases and the J gene lost 7 bases, with 19 bases spanning the gap. Germline V gene sequence: CDR1 LGHNA, CDR2 YNFKEQ. CDR3 nucleotide sequence: TGTGCCAGCAGCCAAGATCCGTCTACCGGGGGAAGTAATGAGCAGTTCTTC. Its translation: CASSQDPSTGGSNEQFF.

The gene calls are TRBV11-2 and TRBJ2-7; 7 positions match TRBD1. J was trimmed by 5 bases and V by 7 bases; bases with no gene match: 14. Germline V gene sequence: CDR1 SGHAT, CDR2 FQNNGV. CDR3 length: 15 amino acids. In DNA form, the CDR3 reads TGTGCCAGCACTGCCGGGACAGAGCTGTGGAACGAGCAGTACTTC. The encoded protein is CASTAGTELWNEQYF.

V gene TRBV5-1 combines with J gene TRBJ1-2; D not resolved. Between the trimmed V and J ends, which lost 0 bases and 6 bases, there was a span of 6 bases. Per germline, CDR1 SGHRS and CDR2 YFSETQ. The CDR3 totals 12 residues. The CDR3 loop is CASSLDQDGYTF. The CDR3 DNA is TGCGCCAGCAGCTTGGACCAAGATGGCTACACCTTC. Supplemented by reference TRBV5-1 and TRBJ1-2, the full variable domain reads KAGVTQTPRYLIKTRGQQVTLSCSPISGHRSVSWYQQTPGQGLQFLFEYFSETQRNKGNFPGRFSGRQFSNSRSEMNVSTLELGDSALYLCASSLDQDGYTFGSGTRLTVV.

This clone appeared a few times. The chain employs TRBV7-9 and TRBJ2-7; D is unclear. This CDR3 has 13 amino acids. CDR1 SEHNR and CDR2 FQNEAQ come from the germline V gene (reference sequence). V was cut by 2 bases and J by 4 bases, with 9 bases left in between. As DNA, the CDR3 is TGTGCCAGCAGCTTAAGTCCGGTTTACGAGCAGTACTTC. Its protein is CASSLSPVYEQYF.

The chain recombines TRBV5-6 with TRBJ2-1; D ambiguous. V lost 3 bases and J lost 0, with 16 bases in between. Germline-derived CDR1 and CDR2 are SGHDT and YYEEEE. This CDR3 has 17 amino acids. The CDR3, as DNA: TGTGCCAGCAGCTCCCTACACGGAATCCCCTCCTACAATGAGCAGTTCTTC. Translation: CASSSLHGIPSYNEQFF.

This clone appeared once. The chain has TRBV7-2 and TRBJ1-5, with TRBD1 matching 7 bases. Germline CDR1 and CDR2: SGHTA and FQGNSA. V shed 3 bases and J 0 bases; nucleotides not matched to a gene: 5. The CDR3 covers 16 residues. Here the CDR3 DNA reads TGTGCCAGCAGCTTTGGGACAGCGAATAGCAATCAGCCCCAGCATTTT. It codes for CASSFGTANSNQPQHF.

This clone was seen ten or more times. The chain has TRBV14 and TRBJ1-4; TRBD1 might be the D (5 bases). Germline CDR1 SGHDN, CDR2 FVKESK. The CDR3 is 15 amino acids. V lost 4 bases to trimming and J lost 5 bases, with 14 bases between them. The CDR3 DNA sequence: TGTGCCAGCAGCCCAGCGGGGGTGTGGAATGAAAAACTGTTTTTT. Translation: CASSPAGVWNEKLFF.

The V and J genes are TRBV16 and TRBJ2-1; 9 nucleotides match TRBD2. V was pared by 2 bases and J by 2 bases, with 4 bases of the junction left unmatched. The CDR3 sequence is 16 residues long. Germline V CDR1 and CDR2: KGHSY, FQNENV. In DNA form, the CDR3 reads TGTGCCAGCAGCCAAGTGGAGCGGGGGGCCTACAATGAGCAGTTCTTC. Its translation is CASSQVERGAYNEQFF.

The chain joins TRBV27 to TRBJ2-7; 12 bases are a match to TRBD1. The germline gives CDR1 MNHEY, CDR2 SMNVEV (reference sequence). The V segment lost 3 bases and the J segment 5 bases; nucleotides outside the gene matches: 5. The CDR3 is made up of 15 amino acids. The CDR3 nucleotides are TGTGCCAGCAGTTTCCAGGGACAGGGGGCAAACGAGCAGTACTTC. This codes for CASSFQGQGANEQYF.